These T cell receptor beta chains were read from a single sample in a study of regulatory T cells in long-lasting Graves disease. TCRdb re-called the multiplex PCR reads with MiXCR, one entry per CDR3 protein. The table records over 200,000 distinct CDR3 sequences, about 20% of them present only once. The sample was also linked to a second study, of T cells in Graves' hyperthyroidism and ophthalmopathy.

The source material was peripheral blood mononuclear cells (PBMCs), sampled at new diagnosis, from a patient treated with antithyroid drugs. Every receptor here comes from a woman in her twenties or thirties with Graves disease. CDR3s include the opening cysteine and the closing phenylalanine or tryptophan. Each record gives: CDR3 protein, CDR3 DNA, J gene, D gene, V gene, clone size. The D gene is left open where the match is weak. Clone size appears in some rows only: once, few, many, or a class for an expanded clone.

CASSTRWDKGTEAFF | TGTGCCAGTAGTACCCGATGGGACAAAGGCACTGAAGCTTTCTTT | TRBJ1-1 | NA | TRBV19 | many
CASRKFANTGELFF | TGTGCCAGCAGGAAGTTCGCGAACACCGGGGAGCTGTTTTTT | TRBJ2-2 | NA | TRBV6-1 | NA
CASSLATYTEAFF | TGCGCCAGCAGCTTGGCCACCTACACTGAAGCTTTCTTT | TRBJ1-1 | NA | TRBV5-1 | many
CASSHQVLTGNTIYF | TGCGCCAGCAGCCACCAGGTGTTGACTGGAAACACCATATATTTT | TRBJ1-3 | NA | TRBV4-1 | few
CASRRLAGAHEQYF | TGTGCCAGCAGAAGACTAGCGGGAGCCCACGAGCAGTACTTC | TRBJ2-7 | TRBD2 | TRBV6-2/TRBV6-3 | NA
CASAREWRGLAGEPGWNEQFF | TGTGCCAGCGCAAGAGAGTGGCGGGGACTAGCGGGGGAGCCGGGGTGGAATGAGCAGTTCTTC | TRBJ2-1 | TRBD2 | TRBV3-1 | many
CASSFSAGTDTQYF | TGTGCCAGCAGTTTTAGTGCCGGTACAGATACGCAGTATTTT | TRBJ2-3 | NA | TRBV6-5 | many
CASSPSGDRNQPQHF | TGCGCCAGCAGCCCTTCTGGGGATCGCAATCAGCCCCAGCATTTT | TRBJ1-5 | NA | TRBV13 | many
CATSRGFFRRGQGGFTDTQYF | TGTGCCACCAGCAGAGGATTCTTTCGGCGGGGACAGGGAGGTTTTACAGATACGCAGTATTTT | TRBJ2-3 | TRBD1 | TRBV15 | many
CASSGSTAGSEQFF | TGCGCCAGCAGCGGATCGACGGCCGGCAGTGAGCAGTTCTTC | TRBJ2-1 | NA | TRBV5-1 | NA
CASSPSTSSTPQYF | TGTGCCAGCAGCCCCTCTACTAGCAGTACCCCGCAGTATTTT | TRBJ2-3 | NA | TRBV9 | NA
CASSLGPEPLHF | TGCGCCAGCAGCTTGGGCCCTGAACCCCTCCACTTT | TRBJ1-6 | NA | TRBV5-1 | many
CASSLGPGGYTF | TGTGCCAGCAGCTTGGGCCCCGGTGGCTACACCTTC | TRBJ1-2 | NA | TRBV5-4 | few
CASSPGQGGNTEAFF | TGTGCCAGCAGCCCCGGACAGGGGGGAAACACTGAAGCTTTCTTT | TRBJ1-1 | TRBD1 | TRBV12-3/TRBV12-4 | many
CASSPLVTEKLFF | TGTGCCAGCTCACCACTCGTCACGGAAAAACTGTTTTTT | TRBJ1-4 | NA | TRBV18 | NA
CASSGLGTSGATQETQYF | TGCGCCAGCAGCGGACTGGGGACTAGCGGGGCCACCCAAGAGACCCAGTACTTC | TRBJ2-5 | TRBD2 | TRBV5-1 | NA
CSAREGAGNSPLHF | TGCAGTGCTAGAGAGGGGGCGGGTAATTCACCCCTCCACTTT | TRBJ1-6 | NA | TRBV20-1 | many
CASSPLGHGDTQYF | TGTGCCAGCAGCCCCCTGGGGCACGGAGATACGCAGTATTTT | TRBJ2-3 | NA | TRBV7-3 | many
CASSPGTGTTTSSDNEQYF | TGTGCCAGCAGTCCGGGGACAGGGACTACTACTAGCTCCGACAATGAGCAGTACTTC | TRBJ2-7 | TRBD1 | TRBV27 | NA
CATSPGQQNQPQHF | TGTGCCACCAGCCCCGGCCAACAAAATCAGCCCCAGCATTTT | TRBJ1-5 | NA | TRBV15 | many
CASSSKRGLNTGELFF | TGTGCCAGCAGTTCAAAAAGGGGGTTGAACACCGGGGAGCTGTTTTTT | TRBJ2-2 | NA | TRBV12-3/TRBV12-4 | many
CASSLHPGRLLEQYF | TGTGCCAGCAGCCTCCACCCGGGACGGCTCCTGGAGCAGTACTTC | TRBJ2-7 | NA | TRBV3-1 | many
CASSRNLVGAFF | TGTGCCAGCAGCCGAAACCTAGTAGGGGCTTTCTTT | TRBJ1-1 | NA | TRBV11-2 | many
CASRKNRAYGYTF | TGTGCCAGCAGAAAAAACAGGGCCTATGGCTACACCTTC | TRBJ1-2 | NA | TRBV6-1 | many
CASSGPRTDTQYF | TGTGCCAGCAGTGGTCCTCGCACAGATACGCAGTATTTT | TRBJ2-3 | NA | TRBV7-8 | many
CASSSTGGNNSPLHF | TGTGCCAGCAGCTCGACAGGGGGCAATAATTCACCCCTCCACTTT | TRBJ1-6 | TRBD1 | TRBV11-1 | many
CASSTGQGYQPQHF | TGTGCCAGCAGTACGGGACAGGGATATCAGCCCCAGCATTTT | TRBJ1-5 | TRBD1 | TRBV12-3/TRBV12-4 | many
CASHDRFNEQFF | TGTGCCAGCCACGACCGGTTCAATGAGCAGTTCTTC | TRBJ2-1 | NA | TRBV27 | many
CASSQGISGELFF | TGCGCCAGCAGCCAGGGTATTTCCGGGGAGCTGTTTTTT | TRBJ2-2 | NA | TRBV5-1 | many
CSARSLVFVDEQFF | TGCAGTGCTAGAAGTCTAGTATTCGTCGATGAGCAGTTCTTC | TRBJ2-1 | NA | TRBV20-1 | many
CASSFEAGRSEKLFF | TGTGCCAGCAGCTTTGAGGCGGGGCGGAGCGAAAAACTGTTTTTT | TRBJ1-4 | NA | TRBV5-4 | few
CASCGPGQAGEAFF | TGTGCCAGCTGCGGGCCGGGACAGGCGGGTGAGGCTTTCTTT | TRBJ1-1 | TRBD1 | TRBV11-3 | NA
CAIGGGARDTQYF | TGTGCCATCGGGGGCGGGGCGAGAGATACGCAGTATTTT | TRBJ2-3 | NA | TRBV10-3 | many
CASSSGAGGSYSNQPQHF | TGCGCCAGCAGCTCTGGGGCAGGGGGATCTTATAGCAATCAGCCCCAGCATTTT | TRBJ1-5 | TRBD1 | TRBV5-1 | NA
CASSFGGHETYEQYF | TGCGCCAGCAGCTTTGGCGGACATGAGACCTACGAGCAGTACTTC | TRBJ2-7 | NA | TRBV5-1 | many
CASSPPQGPDTQYF | TGTGCCAGCTCACCCCCCCAGGGACCAGATACGCAGTATTTT | TRBJ2-3 | NA | TRBV18 | many
CSARRAVEVGNTIYF | TGCAGTGCGAGAAGAGCCGTGGAAGTTGGAAACACCATATATTTT | TRBJ1-3 | NA | TRBV20-1 | many
CASRETGHYNEQFF | TGTGCCAGCAGGGAGACGGGACACTACAATGAGCAGTTCTTC | TRBJ2-1 | NA | TRBV6-1 | few
CSVGPGTDTQYF | TGCAGCGTGGGACCAGGGACAGATACGCAGTATTTT | TRBJ2-3 | NA | TRBV29-1 | many
CASSRLAGNTEAFF | TGTGCCAGCAGCCGATTGGCGGGGAACACTGAAGCTTTCTTT | TRBJ1-1 | NA | TRBV12-3/TRBV12-4 | many
CASSLDPSMNTEAFF | TGTGCCAGCAGCTTAGATCCCAGCATGAACACTGAAGCTTTCTTT | TRBJ1-1 | NA | TRBV11-2 | many
CASSSQGAHTDTQYF | TGTGCCAGCAGTTCGCAGGGGGCTCACACAGATACGCAGTATTTT | TRBJ2-3 | TRBD1 | TRBV6-5 | NA
CASSGLPDRGTEQYF | TGTGCCAGCAGTGGCCTCCCAGACAGGGGGACTGAGCAGTACTTC | TRBJ2-7 | TRBD1 | TRBV25-1 | many
CATSDARPDGYNEQFF | TGTGCCACCAGTGATGCTCGCCCGGACGGTTACAATGAGCAGTTCTTC | TRBJ2-1 | NA | TRBV24-1 | many
CASSSGLAGGPVYEQYF | TGTGCCAGCAGCTCGGGACTAGCGGGGGGGCCAGTGTACGAGCAGTACTTC | TRBJ2-7 | TRBD2 | TRBV13 | many
CASRPLAVSSYNEQFF | TGTGCCAGCAGGCCGCTAGCGGTTAGCTCCTACAATGAGCAGTTCTTC | TRBJ2-1 | TRBD2 | TRBV3-1 | NA
CSARWGLAGGPHEQYF | TGCAGTGCTAGATGGGGACTAGCGGGGGGGCCCCACGAGCAGTACTTC | TRBJ2-7 | TRBD2 | TRBV20-1 | NA
CASSYTPGRGDTQYF | TGTGCCAGCAGTTATACCCCGGGACGGGGAGATACGCAGTATTTT | TRBJ2-3 | NA | TRBV6-9 | NA
CASSPSGRGTEAFF | TGTGCCAGCTCACCATCAGGGAGGGGCACTGAAGCTTTCTTT | TRBJ1-1 | NA | TRBV18 | NA
CASSHPGTSTYEQYF | TGTGCCAGCAGTCACCCAGGGACTAGTACCTACGAGCAGTACTTC | TRBJ2-7 | TRBD2 | TRBV6-2/TRBV6-3 | many
CAWSAQGNQPQHF | TGTGCCTGGAGTGCCCAGGGGAATCAGCCCCAGCATTTT | TRBJ1-5 | NA | TRBV30 | NA
CSARGDGLNEQFF | TGCAGTGCTAGGGGAGACGGGCTCAATGAGCAGTTCTTC | TRBJ2-1 | NA | TRBV20-1 | many